This passage covers 15 T cell receptor beta chains from one sample sequenced in a study of shared clonotypes between healthy human individuals. The naive CD8 subset, CD45RO-negative cells positively selected for CCR7, excluded terminally differentiated effector memory CD45RA+ cells. Produced via immunoSEQ multiplex PCR; TCRdb's table is partial and in-frame only. The table has about 2 million clones, approximately 95% seen once. Sequencing was done on a sample of naive CD8+ T cells sorted from blood. Receptor source: a man between 18 and 29 years old in good health.

Concerning this clone: The same CDR3 is also encoded by other DNA sequences in this sample. The V call is TRBV18, the J call TRBJ2-2, with D hard to call. The V and J ends lost 3 bases and 8 bases respectively, with 7 bases between them. The CDR3 extends over 12 amino acids. CDR1 KGHSH and CDR2 LQKENI come from the germline V gene. CDR3 coding DNA: TGTGCCAGCTCACCCGTAACGGGGGAGCTGTTTTTT. Protein sequence: CASSPVTGELFF.

The chain combines TRBV14 with TRBJ2-1; 10 bases match TRBD2. V lost 2 bases and J lost 1; bases outside the gene matches: 2. The CDR3 sequence is 16 residues long. From germline, CDR1 is SGHDN and CDR2 FVKESK. The CDR3 nucleotides are TGTGCCAGCAGCCAACTAGCGGGAGCTTCCTACAATGAGCAGTTCTTC. It is translated as CASSQLAGASYNEQFF.

This chain links TRBV6-5 with TRBJ2-1; 8 bases are shared with TRBD2. Germline lookup yields CDR1 MNHEY and CDR2 SVGAGI. The CDR3 runs 14 residues. Trimming took 2 bases from V and 8 from J; bases not matched to a gene: 5. In DNA form, the CDR3 reads TGTGCCAGCAGTTACGACGGGAGGGGGTATGAGCAGTTCTTC. Translated, it gives CASSYDGRGYEQFF.

This clone is a singleton in its sample. V and J are TRBV12-5 and TRBJ1-1; 10 positions agree with TRBD1. Germline CDR1 LGHNT, CDR2 FRNRAP. The CDR3 has 15 amino acids. Trimming removed 1 base from V and 5 bases from J; junction bases left unmatched: 4. The CDR3 here is CASGLADRGHTEAFF. The CDR3 coding sequence is TGTGCTAGTGGTTTGGCCGACAGGGGGCATACTGAAGCTTTCTTT.

The chain is built from TRBV27 and TRBJ1-6, with D perhaps TRBD1 (5 bases). Germline CDR1 is MNHEY and CDR2 is SMNVEV (reference sequence). The CDR3 sequence is 14 residues long. V dropped 2 bases and J dropped 10 bases, with 12 bases sitting between them. The DNA for the CDR3 is TGTGCCAGCAGTTTAGCAGGGTCGGTCTCACCCCTCCACTTT. It is translated as CASSLAGSVSPLHF.

This chain uses TRBV13 with TRBJ2-1; D not certain. Germline lookup yields CDR1 PRHDT and CDR2 FYEKMQ (reference sequence). Trimming cost V 2 bases and J 5 bases, with 7 bases left between them. The CDR3 is 13 residues long. CDR3 DNA sequence: TGTGCCAGCAGCTTAACGCGAAACAATGAGCAGTTCTTC. Amino acid sequence: CASSLTRNNEQFF.

J is TRBJ2-3 and V is TRBV13; D perhaps matches TRBD1 (5 bases). Germline values: CDR1 PRHDT, CDR2 FYEKMQ (reference sequence). The CDR3 runs to 14 residues. Between the trimmed V and J ends, which lost 5 bases and 3 bases, there was a span of 12 bases. CDR3 in amino acids: CASSLKGHTDTQYF. The CDR3 coding sequence is TGTGCCAGCAGCCTAAAGGGGCATACAGATACGCAGTATTTT.

This clone has a single count. V usage is TRBV4-1 and J usage is TRBJ2-7, with 8 positions matching TRBD1. Germline-derived CDR1 and CDR2 are MGHRA and YSYEKL. The J segment lost 0 bases and the V segment lost 4 bases, leaving 11 bases of the junction unmatched. This CDR3 comprises 17 residues. The CDR3 DNA reads as TGCGCCAGCAGCCCCGGACCCCTAGGACAGGGCTCCTACGAGCAGTACTTC. Encoded protein: CASSPGPLGQGSYEQYF.

The V and J genes are TRBV30 and TRBJ2-1; 7 bases agree with TRBD2. Trimming at V came to 5 bases and at J to 7 bases, leaving 11 bases not matched to a gene. CDR1 GTSNPN and CDR2 SVGIG come from the germline V gene (reference sequence). This CDR3 is built from 14 residues. CDR3 protein: CAWGGDYRSNEQFF. CDR3 bases: TGTGCCTGGGGGGGGGACTACCGATCGAATGAGCAGTTCTTC.

The chain joins TRBV11-2 to TRBJ2-2; no reliable D call. This CDR3 is 14 amino acids long. Germline V gives CDR1 SGHAT, CDR2 FQNNGV. V lost 5 bases to trimming and J lost 7 bases, with 14 bases between them. The CDR3 DNA follows: TGTGCCAGCAGCATGGACGGCCCGGGCGGGGAGCTGTTTTTT. Encoded protein: CASSMDGPGGELFF.

The V and J genes are TRBV6-1 and TRBJ2-5; 9 positions match TRBD1. The junction had 3 bases not matched to a gene; V was cut back by 6 bases and J by 1 base. The CDR3 is made up of 14 amino acids. Germline V gene lookup returns CDR1 MNHNS and CDR2 SASEGT. CDR3 sequence reads: CASRPTGGQETQYF. The CDR3 nucleotides read TGTGCCAGCAGACCGACAGGGGGCCAAGAGACCCAGTACTTC.

This clone was observed a single time. Different DNA sequences within this sample yield the same CDR3. The gene calls are TRBV11-2 and TRBJ2-7, with 7 nucleotides matching TRBD1. This CDR3 contains 13 residues. V trimming: 4 bases; J trimming: 3 bases; junction bases outside the gene matches: 3. Germline V gives CDR1 SGHAT, CDR2 FQNNGV. The CDR3 nucleotides read TGTGCCAGCAGCTGGGACAGCAACTACGAGCAGTACTTC. Amino acid sequence: CASSWDSNYEQYF.

V usage is TRBV25-1 and J usage is TRBJ2-3; D is tentatively TRBD1 or TRBD2 (5 bases each). The germline V gene encodes CDR1 MGHDK and CDR2 SYGVNS. The CDR3 has 15 residues. V shed 5 bases and J shed 6 bases, with 18 bases lying between them. CDR3 coding DNA: TGTGCCAGCAGTCTTTGGGACGGAGGAGGTGATACGCAGTATTTT. Its translation: CASSLWDGGGDTQYF.

The gene calls are TRBV5-4 and TRBJ2-1; no clear D gene. The CDR3 is 14 residues long. V lost 0 bases and J 6 bases, leaving 10 bases between the germline ends. Germline-derived CDR1 and CDR2 are SGHNT and YYREEE (reference sequence). Here the CDR3 DNA reads TGTGCCAGCAGCTTGGGGTCTAACCTCAATGAGCAGTTCTTC. Its translation is CASSLGSNLNEQFF.

The rearrangement uses TRBV12-5 and TRBJ2-2; maybe TRBD1 (5 bases). The germline CDR1 and CDR2 sequences are LGHNT and FRNRAP. Trimming took 5 bases from V and 6 from J, leaving 19 bases between them. CDR3 length equals 16 residues. For the CDR3, the DNA is TGTGCTAGTGGTCCTGAATCAGGGTTGTACCCCGGGGAGCTGTTTTTT. As protein: CASGPESGLYPGELFF.